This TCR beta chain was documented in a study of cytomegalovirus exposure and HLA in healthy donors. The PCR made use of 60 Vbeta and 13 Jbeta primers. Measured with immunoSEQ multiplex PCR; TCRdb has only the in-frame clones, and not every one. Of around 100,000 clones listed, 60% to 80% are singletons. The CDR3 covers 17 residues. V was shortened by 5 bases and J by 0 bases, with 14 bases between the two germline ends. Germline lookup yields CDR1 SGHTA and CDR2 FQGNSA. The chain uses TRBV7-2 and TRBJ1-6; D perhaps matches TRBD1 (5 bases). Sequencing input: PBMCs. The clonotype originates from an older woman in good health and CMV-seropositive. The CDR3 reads CASSLGGASSYNSPLHF. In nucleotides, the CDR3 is TGTGCCAGCAGCCTAGGCGGGGCGAGCTCCTATAATTCACCCCTCCACTTT.